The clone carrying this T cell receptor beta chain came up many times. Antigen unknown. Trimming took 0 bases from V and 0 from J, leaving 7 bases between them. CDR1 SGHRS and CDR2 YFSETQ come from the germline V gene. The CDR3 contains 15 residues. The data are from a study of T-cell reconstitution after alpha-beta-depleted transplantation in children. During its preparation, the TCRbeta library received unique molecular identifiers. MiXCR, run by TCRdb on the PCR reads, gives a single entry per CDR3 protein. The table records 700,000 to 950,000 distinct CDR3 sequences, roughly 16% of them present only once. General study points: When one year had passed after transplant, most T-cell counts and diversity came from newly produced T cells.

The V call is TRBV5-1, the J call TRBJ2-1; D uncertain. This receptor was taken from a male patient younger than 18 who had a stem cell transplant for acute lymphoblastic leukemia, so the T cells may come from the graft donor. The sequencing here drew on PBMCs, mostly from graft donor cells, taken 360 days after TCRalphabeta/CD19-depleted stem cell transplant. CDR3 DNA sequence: TGCGCCAGCAGCTTGGTCAGATTCTCCTACAATGAGCAGTTCTTC. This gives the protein CASSLVRFSYNEQFF.